The clone carrying this T cell receptor (beta chain) was seen only a few times. This sample was taken from a study of blood T cell repertoires in COVID-19. Study details: The cDNA or gDNA used as material had been derived from T cells, B-cell-depleted T cells, or PBMCs.

Assay used: immunoSEQ multiplex PCR; TCRdb lists only in-frame clones, some missing. The top ten clones hold 4.4% of a sample with around 250,000 clones, roughly 80% of them seen once. V dropped 4 bases and J dropped 4 bases, with 11 bases sitting between them. The CDR3 has 13 residues. The gene calls are TRBV12-3 or TRBV12-4 and TRBJ2-7, with a tentative D call TRBD1 (7 bases). This receptor was identified in a man in his forties or fifties with active or convalescent COVID-19. The sequencing input was peripheral blood. The CDR3 protein is CASSSQGTYEQYF. CDR3 nucleotides: TGTGCCAGCAGTTCACAGGGGACTTACGAGCAGTACTTC.